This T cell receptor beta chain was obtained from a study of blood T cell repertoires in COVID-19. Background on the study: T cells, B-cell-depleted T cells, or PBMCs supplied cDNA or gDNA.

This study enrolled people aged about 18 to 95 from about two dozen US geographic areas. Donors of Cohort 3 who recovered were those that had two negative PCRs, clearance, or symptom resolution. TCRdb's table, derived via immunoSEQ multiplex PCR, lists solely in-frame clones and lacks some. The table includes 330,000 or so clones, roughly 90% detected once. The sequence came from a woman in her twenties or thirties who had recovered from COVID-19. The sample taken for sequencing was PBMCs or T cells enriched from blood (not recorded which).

CDR3 region: CASSLVPLAGVSPLHF. Here the CDR3 DNA reads TGTGCCAGCAGCCTGGTTCCGTTAGCAGGGGTTTCACCCCTCCACTTT. The genes are TRBV7-2 and TRBJ1-6; a possible D gene is TRBD1 (6 bases). This CDR3 spans 16 amino acids. With 5 bases removed from V and 9 bases from J, the gap between germline ends came to 20 bases. Germline V CDR1 and CDR2: SGHTA, FQGNSA.